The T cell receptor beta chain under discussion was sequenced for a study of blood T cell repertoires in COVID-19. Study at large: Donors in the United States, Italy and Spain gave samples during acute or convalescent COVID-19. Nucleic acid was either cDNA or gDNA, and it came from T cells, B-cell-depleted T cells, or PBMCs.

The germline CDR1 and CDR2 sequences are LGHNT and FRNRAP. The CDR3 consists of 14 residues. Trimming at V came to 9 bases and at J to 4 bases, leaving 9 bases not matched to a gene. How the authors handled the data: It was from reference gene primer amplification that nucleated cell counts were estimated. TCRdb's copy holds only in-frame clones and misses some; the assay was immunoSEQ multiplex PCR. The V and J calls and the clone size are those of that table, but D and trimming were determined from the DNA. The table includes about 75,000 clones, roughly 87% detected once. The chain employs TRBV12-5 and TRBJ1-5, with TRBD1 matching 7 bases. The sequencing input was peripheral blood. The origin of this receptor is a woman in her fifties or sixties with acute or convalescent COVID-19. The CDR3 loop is CASGRGQPNQPQHF. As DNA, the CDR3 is TGTGCTAGCGGCCGGGGACAGCCAAATCAGCCCCAGCATTTT.